This T cell receptor (beta chain) is drawn from a study of cytomegalovirus exposure and HLA in healthy donors. Germline-derived CDR1 and CDR2 are SGHAT and FQNNGV. This CDR3 is built from 17 residues. Trimming took 1 base from V and 1 from J; bases not matched to a gene: 5. The PCR made use of 60 Vbeta and 13 Jbeta primers. TCRdb's table, derived via immunoSEQ multiplex PCR, lists solely in-frame clones and lacks some. Of tens of thousands of clones in the sample, 70% to 85% were seen once. The sequenced sample consisted of PBMCs. The sequence was collected from a woman aged 18-35 years in good health and CMV-seronegative. The genes are TRBV11-2 and TRBJ1-1, with TRBD1 identical over 11 bases. CDR3 protein: CASSLGDRGVRNTEAFF. The DNA for the CDR3 is TGTGCCAGCAGCTTAGGGGACAGGGGGGTACGGAACACTGAAGCTTTCTTT.